This T cell receptor beta chain was identified during a study of blood T cell repertoires in COVID-19. Study information: Whether acute or convalescent, the COVID-19 samples came from the United States, Italy and Spain. From T cells, B-cell-depleted T cells, or PBMCs came the material, which was cDNA or gDNA.

The V end was cut by 3 bases, the J end by 0 bases, with 11 bases between. This CDR3 region has 15 residues. Germline CDR1 MGHRA, CDR2 YSYEKL. The repertoire was sequenced with immunoSEQ multiplex PCR; TCRdb's copy has only in-frame clones and lacks some. The sample consists of over 120,000 clones, about 89% of them appearing once. The TCR comes from a man between 60 and 70 years old with active or convalescent COVID-19. The chain uses TRBV4-1 and TRBJ1-2; TRBD1 is a possible D gene (5 bases). The sample comprised peripheral blood. The CDR3: CASSQTLGANYGYTF. The CDR3 bases are TGCGCCAGCAGCCAGACCTTAGGGGCTAACTATGGCTACACCTTC.